Here is one T cell receptor (beta chain) with its context. This record comes from a study of patients and donors after allogeneic stem cell transplantation. TCRdb processed the RT-PCR reads anew with MiXCR; each CDR3 protein has one entry. The sample contains roughly 250,000 distinct CDR3 sequences, roughly an eighth of which appear only once. Germline CDR1 reads MNHEY; CDR2 reads SVGEGT. Trimming left V 6 bases short and J 4 bases short, with 11 bases between. CDR3 size: 13 residues. The TCR comes from a human donor who was either an allogeneic HSCT recipient or a stem cell or donor lymphocyte infusion donor (not recorded which). It is not recorded whose cells these are; they may come from a transplant donor. Sequenced: blood, either unsorted or a sorted T cell fraction (not recorded which). V gene TRBV6-2 or TRBV6-3 combines with J gene TRBJ2-3, with TRBD2 as a possible D gene (6 bases). The CDR3, as DNA: TGTGCCAGCAGGCCGGGAGTCCCAGATACGCAGTATTTT. Translating it yields CASRPGVPDTQYF.